What follows is one T cell receptor beta chain and its context. The same CDR3 also results from other DNA sequences found in this sample. These data originate in a study of blood T cell repertoires in COVID-19. About the research overall: T cells, B-cell-depleted T cells, or PBMCs supplied cDNA or gDNA.

Germline assignment: CDR1 SEHNR and CDR2 FQNEAQ (reference sequence). Germline trimming cut 5 bases from V and 3 bases from J; bases unmatched to any gene: 8. The CDR3 runs 16 residues. The data were produced by immunoSEQ multiplex PCR, yet TCRdb's version contains in-frame clones alone and is incomplete. This sample yields tens of thousands of clones, of which approximately 90% are seen a single time; approximately 10% belongs to the top ten. The chain joins TRBV7-9 to TRBJ2-2; 8 bases agree with TRBD2. Sequencing was done on a sample of peripheral blood. This receptor was obtained from a man between 45 and 60 years old with active COVID-19. CDR3 coding DNA: TGTGCCAGCAGCCCCTCCTCGCGGGGGGACACCGGGGAGCTGTTTTTT. This gives the protein CASSPSSRGDTGELFF.